These T cell receptor beta chains were read from a single sample in a study of shared clonotypes between healthy human individuals. Sequencing used immunoSEQ multiplex PCR; TCRdb keeps in-frame clones, though not all of them. The sample includes about 2.1 million clones, about 94% of them seen just once. The sample consisted of naive CD8+ T cells from PBMCs. The receptors were gathered from a man younger than 35 in good health. Some clones in this sample may be carry-over from other donors' samples. Each CDR3 is given with its conserved first and last residue. D genes are given only for firm matches. Clone size, where shown, is once, few, many, or a class for clones that have expanded.

D gene,J gene,clone size,V gene,CDR3 protein,CDR3 DNA
TRBD2,TRBJ2-3,NA,TRBV9,CASSVGTSGYTDTQYF,TGTGCCAGCAGCGTAGGGACTAGCGGCTACACAGATACGCAGTATTTT
TRBD1,TRBJ2-7,NA,TRBV28,CASSMGTGSSYEQYF,TGTGCCAGCAGTATGGGGACAGGGTCCTCCTACGAGCAGTACTTC
NA,TRBJ2-7,NA,TRBV5-1,CASRLGFGGRSYEQYF,TGCGCCAGCCGCTTGGGCTTTGGGGGCAGGTCCTACGAGCAGTACTTC
NA,TRBJ1-2,NA,TRBV30,CAWSAPLGGRIYGYTF,TGTGCCTGGAGTGCCCCCCTCGGGGGACGTATTTATGGCTACACCTTC
NA,TRBJ2-3,NA,TRBV5-1,CASQDLDFTDTQYF,TGCGCCAGCCAGGACTTGGACTTCACAGATACGCAGTATTTT
NA,TRBJ1-5,NA,TRBV28,CAARGSESNQPQHF,TGTGCCGCCAGAGGATCGGAGAGCAATCAGCCCCAGCATTTT
NA,TRBJ1-5,once,TRBV6-1,CASSEAPPRRSNQPQHF,TGTGCCAGCAGTGAAGCTCCCCCCCGGCGGAGCAATCAGCCCCAGCATTTT
NA,TRBJ1-2,NA,TRBV7-9,CASSLGGYGYTF,TGTGCCAGCAGCTTGGGGGGGTATGGCTACACCTTC
NA,TRBJ2-7,NA,TRBV27,CASTSSGTAYEQYF,TGTGCCAGCACTAGTTCCGGGACGGCATACGAGCAGTACTTC
NA,TRBJ2-2,NA,TRBV4-3,CASSQDRTLSLNTGELFF,TGCGCCAGCAGCCAAGATAGGACACTGAGCTTGAACACCGGGGAGCTGTTTTTT
TRBD1,TRBJ2-3,NA,TRBV2,CASSGQGLSTDTQYF,TGTGCCAGCAGTGGACAGGGGCTTAGCACAGATACGCAGTATTTT
TRBD1,TRBJ2-7,NA,TRBV5-1,CASSLRGTGIDEQYF,TGCGCCAGCAGCTTACGAGGGACAGGAATCGACGAGCAGTACTTC
TRBD1,TRBJ2-7,NA,TRBV4-3,CASSQDRTGYYEQYF,TGCGCCAGCAGCCAAGACCGGACAGGGTACTACGAGCAGTACTTC
NA,TRBJ1-5,NA,TRBV6-1,CASSEHRNSNQPQHF,TGTGCCAGCAGTGAGCACCGCAATAGCAATCAGCCCCAGCATTTT
TRBD1,TRBJ2-1,NA,TRBV6-6,CASSNPPGQGFNEQFF,TGTGCCAGCAGTAACCCTCCGGGACAGGGTTTCAATGAGCAGTTCTTC
NA,TRBJ2-1,NA,TRBV10-2,CASSTLLEGIANEQFF,TGCGCCAGCAGTACCTTACTAGAAGGAATCGCGAATGAGCAGTTCTTC
NA,TRBJ2-7,NA,TRBV9,CASSVDGGTPYEQYF,TGTGCCAGCAGCGTAGATGGCGGTACTCCCTACGAGCAGTACTTC
NA,TRBJ2-7,NA,TRBV15,CATSSWVGEQYF,TGTGCCACCAGCAGCTGGGTGGGCGAGCAGTACTTC
NA,TRBJ2-7,NA,TRBV4-2,CASSQDLRTRLSYEQYF,TGTGCCAGCAGCCAAGATCTTCGAACCAGACTCTCCTACGAGCAGTACTTC
NA,TRBJ2-2,NA,TRBV19,CASRIGRGGSGELFF,TGTGCCAGCCGAATAGGGCGGGGCGGATCCGGGGAGCTGTTTTTT
TRBD1,TRBJ1-2,NA,TRBV27,CASSPGRGHYGYTF,TGTGCCAGCAGCCCCGGCAGGGGGCACTATGGCTACACCTTC
NA,TRBJ2-1,NA,TRBV27,CASCAYWDSYNEQFF,TGTGCCAGCTGCGCTTACTGGGACTCCTACAATGAGCAGTTCTTC
NA,TRBJ2-1,NA,TRBV9,CASSPRDSPYNEQFF,TGTGCCAGCAGCCCCCGGGACTCCCCCTACAATGAGCAGTTCTTC
NA,TRBJ1-1,NA,TRBV10-1,CASSEAGEAFF,TGCGCCAGCAGTGAAGCAGGGGAAGCTTTCTTT
TRBD2,TRBJ2-1,NA,TRBV7-7,CASSLTGGHEQFF,TGTGCCAGCAGCTTAACGGGAGGTCATGAGCAGTTCTTC
NA,TRBJ1-1,NA,TRBV5-1,CASSFNPGAAQTEAFF,TGCGCCAGCAGTTTTAATCCAGGGGCGGCTCAAACTGAAGCTTTCTTT
NA,TRBJ2-5,NA,TRBV14,CASSQEETQYF,TGTGCCAGCAGCCAGGAAGAGACCCAGTACTTC
NA,TRBJ1-1,NA,TRBV2,CASSVGGPNTEAFF,TGTGCCAGCAGTGTGGGGGGCCCGAACACTGAAGCTTTCTTT
NA,TRBJ1-2,NA,TRBV19,CASGLTGPSHGYTF,TGTGCCAGTGGGTTGACAGGACCCTCGCATGGCTACACCTTC
NA,TRBJ2-1,NA,TRBV30,CACQVFWSSYNEQFF,TGTGCCTGCCAAGTGTTTTGGAGCTCCTACAATGAGCAGTTCTTC
TRBD1,TRBJ1-1,NA,TRBV7-8,CASSGRQGPNTEAFF,TGTGCCAGCAGCGGGAGACAGGGCCCGAACACTGAAGCTTTCTTT
NA,TRBJ2-7,once,TRBV2,CASSEGSPASAYEQYF,TGTGCCAGCAGTGAAGGCTCACCGGCCTCAGCCTACGAGCAGTACTTC
TRBD2,TRBJ2-7,NA,TRBV4-2,CASSQGTPGGRIYEQYF,TGTGCCAGCAGCCAAGGAACCCCCGGCGGGAGGATCTACGAGCAGTACTTC
NA,TRBJ2-3,NA,TRBV9,CACSDGGGSDTQYF,TGTGCCTGCAGCGACGGCGGGGGCTCAGATACGCAGTATTTT
NA,TRBJ1-2,NA,TRBV7-9,CASSPDPGRYLYGYTF,TGTGCCAGCAGCCCCGACCCGGGGCGGTACCTCTATGGCTACACCTTC
NA,TRBJ2-7,NA,TRBV5-6,CASSLVAPGYEQYF,TGTGCCAGCAGCTTGGTTGCGCCGGGCTACGAGCAGTACTTC
NA,TRBJ2-7,NA,TRBV4-2,CASSQEPGYEQYF,TGTGCCAGCAGCCAAGAGCCGGGATACGAGCAGTACTTC
TRBD2,TRBJ2-7,NA,TRBV7-9,CASSLGGRATPSYEQYF,TGTGCCAGCAGCTTAGGTGGGAGGGCAACCCCCTCCTACGAGCAGTACTTC
TRBD1,TRBJ1-1,NA,TRBV7-9,CASSLAKGQGANTEAFF,TGTGCCAGCAGCTTAGCGAAGGGGCAGGGGGCGAACACTGAAGCTTTCTTT
NA,TRBJ2-4,NA,TRBV5-6,CASSLWLNIQYF,TGTGCCAGCAGCTTGTGGTTGAACATTCAGTACTTC
TRBD2,TRBJ2-1,NA,TRBV7-9,CASSSLAGYNEQFF,TGTGCCAGCAGCTCCCTAGCGGGATACAATGAGCAGTTCTTC
NA,TRBJ1-2,NA,TRBV4-3,CASSQRGASNYGYTF,TGCGCCAGCAGCCAAAGGGGGGCCAGTAACTATGGCTACACCTTC
NA,TRBJ1-3,NA,TRBV11-2,CASNNIVIRDTIYF,TGTGCCAGCAACAACATCGTAATACGGGACACCATATATTTT
TRBD1,TRBJ2-7,NA,TRBV9,CASSVGVTGGYEQYF,TGTGCCAGCAGCGTAGGAGTGACAGGGGGTTACGAGCAGTACTTC
TRBD2,TRBJ2-5,once,TRBV6-1,CASSDGSGRPETQYF,TGTGCCAGCAGTGATGGTAGCGGGAGGCCAGAGACCCAGTACTTC
TRBD2,TRBJ2-1,NA,TRBV27,CASSPHPPWREGLRNEQFF,TGTGCCAGCAGTCCCCATCCCCCTTGGCGGGAGGGCCTGAGGAATGAGCAGTTCTTC
NA,TRBJ1-1,NA,TRBV6-6,CASSYPSPNTEAFF,TGTGCCAGCAGTTACCCTAGTCCGAACACTGAAGCTTTCTTT
NA,TRBJ1-1,NA,TRBV7-8,CASSLFKDTEAFF,TGTGCCAGCAGCTTATTTAAAGACACTGAAGCTTTCTTT
NA,TRBJ2-1,once,TRBV9,CASSVGTDNEQFF,TGTGCCAGCAGCGTAGGGACGGACAATGAGCAGTTCTTC
NA,TRBJ2-7,NA,TRBV2,CASTADSYEQYF,TGTGCCAGCACGGCGGACTCCTACGAGCAGTACTTC
NA,TRBJ1-1,NA,TRBV20-1,CSVTDGTEAFF,TGCAGTGTTACGGACGGCACTGAAGCTTTCTTT
NA,TRBJ2-2,NA,TRBV15,CATSLRGGGGGELFF,TGTGCCACCAGCCTACGGGGAGGGGGTGGCGGGGAGCTGTTTTTT
TRBD2,TRBJ2-5,NA,TRBV7-2,CASSEWTSGRGTQYF,TGTGCCAGCAGCGAATGGACTAGCGGGAGGGGGACCCAGTACTTC
NA,TRBJ1-1,NA,TRBV29-1,CSVEGGEAFF,TGCAGCGTTGAGGGGGGCGAAGCTTTCTTT